This is a list of T cell receptor beta chains from one sample in a study of shared clonotypes between healthy human individuals. Only in-frame clones appear in the TCRdb table, and some are missing; sequencing was by immunoSEQ multiplex PCR. The sample gives some 580,000 clones, roughly 98% of which show up once; less than 0.35% is in the top ten. Source material: naive CD8+ T cells sorted from blood. These receptors were collected from a man aged 30-40 years in good health. CDR3s include the opening cysteine and the closing phenylalanine or tryptophan. The order of the fields is CDR3 DNA, CDR3 protein, D gene, clone size, CDR3 length, J gene, V gene. A D gene is named only where the DNA matches it firmly. Size is omitted from some rows. Given values are once, few, many or a class for expanded clones.

CDR3 DNA: TGTGCCAGCAGTTACGGGGGCACCGGGGAGCTGTTTTTT
CDR3 protein: CASSYGGTGELFF
D gene: .
clone size: .
CDR3 length: 13
J gene: TRBJ2-2
V gene: TRBV6-6

CDR3 DNA: TGTGCCAGCAGTCTGGAGGGGTCCGGGGAGCTGTTTTTT
CDR3 protein: CASSLEGSGELFF
D gene: .
clone size: .
CDR3 length: 13
J gene: TRBJ2-2
V gene: TRBV6-5

CDR3 DNA: TGTGCCAGCAGCCGCCTTTCCGGGACAGGGGGCACTGAAGCTTTCTTT
CDR3 protein: CASSRLSGTGGTEAFF
D gene: TRBD1
clone size: .
CDR3 length: 16
J gene: TRBJ1-1
V gene: TRBV14

CDR3 DNA: TGTGCCAGCAGTTTAATTTTCCGGGAGGCGCCTTACGAGCAGTACTTC
CDR3 protein: CASSLIFREAPYEQYF
D gene: TRBD2
clone size: .
CDR3 length: 16
J gene: TRBJ2-7
V gene: TRBV28

CDR3 DNA: TGTGCCAGCAGCGGGGCATTTAGGGATGAGCAGTTCTTC
CDR3 protein: CASSGAFRDEQFF
D gene: .
clone size: .
CDR3 length: 13
J gene: TRBJ2-1
V gene: TRBV7-9

CDR3 DNA: TGCAGTGCGAAAGGAGAAGAGACCCAGTACTTC
CDR3 protein: CSAKGEETQYF
D gene: .
clone size: .
CDR3 length: 11
J gene: TRBJ2-5
V gene: TRBV20-1

CDR3 DNA: TGTGCCAGCTCGCCGGGACAGGCGGCTCAGCCCCAGCATTTT
CDR3 protein: CASSPGQAAQPQHF
D gene: TRBD1
clone size: few
CDR3 length: 14
J gene: TRBJ1-5
V gene: TRBV18

CDR3 DNA: TGTGCCAGCAGCGCCGCGTCGGGAACTGGAAACACCATATATTTT
CDR3 protein: CASSAASGTGNTIYF
D gene: .
clone size: .
CDR3 length: 15
J gene: TRBJ1-3
V gene: TRBV7-9

CDR3 DNA: TGCGCCAGCAGCGGCGGGTTAGCCAAAAACATTCAGTACTTC
CDR3 protein: CASSGGLAKNIQYF
D gene: .
clone size: .
CDR3 length: 14
J gene: TRBJ2-4
V gene: TRBV4-3

CDR3 DNA: TGTGCCAGCAGCTTGAGGCAAGAAGAGACCCAGTACTTC
CDR3 protein: CASSLRQEETQYF
D gene: .
clone size: .
CDR3 length: 13
J gene: TRBJ2-5
V gene: TRBV5-4

CDR3 DNA: TGTGCCAGCAGCCCAGCGCCGGGGGGGACTGACTCCTACGAGCAGTACTTC
CDR3 protein: CASSPAPGGTDSYEQYF
D gene: TRBD2
clone size: once
CDR3 length: 17
J gene: TRBJ2-7
V gene: TRBV11-2

CDR3 DNA: TGTGCCAGCAGTCTATTCAGGGGGCAAGGAGGGGAGCTGTTTTTT
CDR3 protein: CASSLFRGQGGELFF
D gene: TRBD1
clone size: .
CDR3 length: 15
J gene: TRBJ2-2
V gene: TRBV6-1

CDR3 DNA: TGTGCCAGCAGTACCCTCCGCCTAGCGGGATTCCATGAGCAGTTCTTC
CDR3 protein: CASSTLRLAGFHEQFF
D gene: TRBD2
clone size: .
CDR3 length: 16
J gene: TRBJ2-1
V gene: TRBV27

CDR3 DNA: TGTGCCAGCAGCCCTCGGACAGGTGAAGAGCAGTACTTC
CDR3 protein: CASSPRTGEEQYF
D gene: TRBD1
clone size: .
CDR3 length: 13
J gene: TRBJ2-7
V gene: TRBV11-2

CDR3 DNA: TGTGCCAGCAGTTTATCTACCCCCTCAGGGTTCGACAATGAGCAGTTCTTC
CDR3 protein: CASSLSTPSGFDNEQFF
D gene: .
clone size: .
CDR3 length: 17
J gene: TRBJ2-1
V gene: TRBV27